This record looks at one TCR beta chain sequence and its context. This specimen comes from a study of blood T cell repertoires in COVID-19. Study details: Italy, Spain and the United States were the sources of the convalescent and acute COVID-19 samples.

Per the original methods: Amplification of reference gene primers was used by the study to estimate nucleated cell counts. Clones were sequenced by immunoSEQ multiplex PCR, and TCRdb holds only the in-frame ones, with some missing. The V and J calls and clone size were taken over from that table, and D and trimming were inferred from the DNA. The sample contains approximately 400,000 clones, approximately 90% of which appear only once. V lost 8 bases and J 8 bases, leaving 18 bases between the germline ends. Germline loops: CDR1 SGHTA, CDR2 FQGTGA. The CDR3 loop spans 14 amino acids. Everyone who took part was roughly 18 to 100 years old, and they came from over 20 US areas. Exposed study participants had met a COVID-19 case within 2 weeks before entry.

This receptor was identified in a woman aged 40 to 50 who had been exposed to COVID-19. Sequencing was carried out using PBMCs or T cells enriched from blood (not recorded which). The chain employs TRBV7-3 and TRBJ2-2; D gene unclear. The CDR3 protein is CASRSSAVAGELFF. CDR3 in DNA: TGTGCCAGCCGCAGTTCCGCGGTTGCTGGGGAGCTGTTTTTT.